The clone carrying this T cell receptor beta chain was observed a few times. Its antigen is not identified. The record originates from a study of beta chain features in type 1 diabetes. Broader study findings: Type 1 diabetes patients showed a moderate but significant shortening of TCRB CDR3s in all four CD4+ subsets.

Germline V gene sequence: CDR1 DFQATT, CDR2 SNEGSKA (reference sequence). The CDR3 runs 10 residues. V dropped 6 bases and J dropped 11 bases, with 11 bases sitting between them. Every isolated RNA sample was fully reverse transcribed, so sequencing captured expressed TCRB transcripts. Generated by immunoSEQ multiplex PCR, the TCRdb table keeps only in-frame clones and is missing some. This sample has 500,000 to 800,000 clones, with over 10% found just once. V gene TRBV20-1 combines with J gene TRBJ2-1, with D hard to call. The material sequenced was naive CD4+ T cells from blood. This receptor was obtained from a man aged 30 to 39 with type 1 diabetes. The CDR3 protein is CSARLLQQFF. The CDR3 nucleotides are TGCAGTGCACGACTCCTCCAGCAGTTCTTC.